This T cell receptor beta chain was identified during a study of Graves' ophthalmopathy and Graves' hyperthyroidism. In this cohort, patients with other autoimmune diseases, uncontrolled infections, pregnancy or lactation were excluded. Amplifying from RNA transcripts, the study obtained TCR beta CDR3 regions. HTBI primers primed a first-round RT-PCR, and a second-round multiplex PCR followed. MiXCR was run by TCRdb on the multiplex PCR reads, yielding one entry per CDR3 protein. The sample records about 1.2 million distinct CDR3 sequences, less than 45% being singletons. This TCR came from an adult man with Graves' hyperthyroidism. The source material was peripheral blood or thyroid tissue (not recorded which).

The CDR3 sequence is CAIRPSGVQETQYF. In DNA form, the CDR3 reads TGTGCCATCAGACCTAGCGGGGTCCAAGAGACCCAGTACTTC. The chain couples TRBV10-3 to TRBJ2-5; TRBD2 matches 9 bases. In germline, CDR1 is ENHRY, CDR2 SYGVKD. V dropped 6 bases and J dropped 1; count of bases not matched to a gene: 3. The CDR3 length is 14 residues.